Following are 28 T cell receptor beta chains from one sample sequenced in a study of post-analysis software for immune sequencing data. Study outcomes and limitations: Controls showed lower frequencies than patients for roughly 5 TRBV segments, and TRBV5-6, TRBV5-1 and TRBV20-1 were among these.

These receptors' antigens are unknown. Unique-molecular-identifier-tagged TCR beta cDNA libraries were used. Each CDR3 protein gets one entry after TCRdb re-called the PCR reads with MiXCR. The sample has fewer than 550,000 distinct CDR3 sequences, about a third seen once. The sequenced sample was blood. The receptors were gathered from a girl aged 2-17 years with multiple sclerosis.

The chain combines TRBV12-3 or TRBV12-4 with TRBJ2-3; possibly TRBD2 for D (6 bases). The CDR3 spans 15 residues. The V end was cut by 6 bases, the J end by 0 bases, with 13 bases between. CDR3: CASSPAGLSTDTQYF. CDR3 DNA sequence: TGTGCCAGCAGCCCTGCGGGACTCAGCACAGATACGCAGTATTTT.

V gene TRBV12-3 or TRBV12-4 combines with J gene TRBJ1-1; D remains unclear. The CDR3 length is 14 residues. V lost 3 bases, J lost 1 base, and 9 bases lay in between. The CDR3 DNA reads TGTGCCAGCAGTTTTTGGGAATCGAACACTGAAGCTTTCTTT. Translation gives CASSFWESNTEAFF.

This clonotype was observed a few times. The CDR3 reads CSASSYSTDTQYF. In DNA, the CDR3 is TGCAGTGCTAGTTCGTACTCCACAGATACGCAGTATTTT. The gene calls are TRBV20-1 and TRBJ2-3; D is unresolved. In germline, CDR1 is DFQATT, CDR2 SNEGSKA (reference sequence). CDR3 length equals 13 residues. V was clipped by 3 bases and J by 2 bases, with 9 bases between them.

As to this clonotype: One end of the junction does not line up with germline, which may come from a read error. The chain recombines TRBV7-6 with TRBJ2-5; D possibly corresponds to TRBD2 (7 bases). This CDR3 has 17 residues. The germline V gene has CDR1 SGHVS and CDR2 FNYEAQ. As DNA, the CDR3 is TGTGTCAGCAGCTATACCATACGGGGGGCTGTCCAAGAGACCCAGTACTTC. It specifies CVSSYTIRGAVQETQYF.

The chain carries TRBV12-3 or TRBV12-4 and TRBJ2-1; 11 bases line up with TRBD2. V lost 5 bases, J lost 7 bases, and 16 bases stayed unmatched. The CDR3 is 18 residues long. The CDR3 DNA sequence: TGTGCCAGCAGTGCCGTTTCTAAGACTAGCGGGGAGGGAAATGAGCAGTTCTTC. Amino acids: CASSAVSKTSGEGNEQFF.

The V and J genes are TRBV12-3 or TRBV12-4 and TRBJ2-7, with TRBD1 identical over 8 bases. The CDR3 length is 17 residues. The V gene end was trimmed by 2 bases and the J gene end by 3 bases; junction bases not matched to a gene: 12. The CDR3 bases are TGTGCCAGCAGTTTACCCCAAACCGACAGGGGTAGCTACGAGCAGTACTTC. This encodes CASSLPQTDRGSYEQYF.

CDR3: CASSPGLAGEGYF. CDR3 nucleotide sequence: TGTGCCAGCAGCCCGGGACTAGCGGGCGAGGGGTACTTC. The V gene is TRBV3-1, the J gene TRBJ2-5; the match to TRBD2 covers 12 bases. V shed 4 bases and J 13 bases; nucleotides not matched to a gene: 7. This CDR3 contains 13 residues. CDR1 is LGHDT, CDR2 YNNKEL, per germline (reference sequence).

This chain links TRBV7-9 with TRBJ1-1; TRBD1 matches at 10 bases. The CDR3 is made up of 16 amino acids. Losses at the gene ends were 5 bases for V and 1 base for J; bases not matched to a gene: 7. From germline, CDR1 is SEHNR and CDR2 FQNEAQ (reference sequence). CDR3 sequence: CASSRTGGGGNTEAFF. The CDR3 nucleotides are TGTGCCAGCAGCCGGACAGGGGGAGGAGGGAACACTGAAGCTTTCTTT.

This clonotype came up a few times. The chain links TRBV29-1 to TRBJ1-2, with D maybe TRBD1 (5 bases). V was clipped by 4 bases and J by 9 bases, with 15 bases between them. The V gene's germline CDR1 is SQVTM and CDR2 ANQGSEA. The CDR3 runs to 12 residues. The CDR3 nucleotides are TGCAGCGTTGGGGGCAGGTCGTCCAGCTACACCTTC. Amino acid sequence: CSVGGRSSSYTF.

The rearrangement uses TRBV5-1 and TRBJ2-4; D unclear. The end of the DNA fits TRBJ2-5 better, so the J call may be wrong. CDR3 length: 13 amino acids. CDR1 is SGHRS and CDR2 is YFSETQ in the germline V gene. CDR3 in amino acids: CASSQGLSGTQYF. CDR3 nucleotide sequence: TGCGCCAGCAGCCAAGGCCTCAGTGGGACCCAGTACTTC.

Only a few counts were recorded for this clonotype. The V gene is TRBV6-1, the J gene TRBJ2-1, with TRBD1 matching over 8 bases. V gave up 4 bases and J gave up 4 bases; unmatched junction bases: 9. Germline V lookup: CDR1 MNHNS, CDR2 SASEGT. The CDR3 runs to 16 residues. In DNA, the CDR3 is TGTGCCAGCAGTGCGGACAGGGTACCCCTTTACAATGAGCAGTTCTTC. Amino acids: CASSADRVPLYNEQFF.

The chain combines TRBV4-1 with TRBJ1-1, with D perhaps matching TRBD1 (6 bases). V shed 0 bases and J shed 6 bases, with 8 bases lying between them. Germline CDR1 and CDR2: MGHRA and YSYEKL. CDR3 length: 13 residues. CDR3 sequence: CASSQDWGPEAFF. Written as DNA, the CDR3 is TGCGCCAGCAGCCAAGACTGGGGGCCTGAAGCTTTCTTT.

This clonotype has just a few counts. The chain is built from TRBV6-6 and TRBJ1-1, with 10 bases matching TRBD1. Germline assignment: CDR1 MNHNY and CDR2 SVGAGI (reference sequence). The V segment lost 0 bases and the J segment 10 bases; nucleotides outside the gene matches: 8. The CDR3 spans 15 residues. The CDR3 here is CASSYSATGGVRAFF. The DNA of the CDR3 is TGTGCCAGCAGTTACTCGGCGACAGGGGGCGTCCGAGCTTTCTTT.

V usage is TRBV5-1 and J usage is TRBJ1-3; maybe TRBD1 (5 bases). Trimming took off 0 bases at V and 0 bases at J, with 10 bases between the two ends. CDR3 length: 16 amino acids. Germline CDR1 is SGHRS and CDR2 is YFSETQ. CDR3 protein: CASSLVGRSSGNTIYF. The CDR3 DNA follows: TGCGCCAGCAGCTTGGTGGGACGAAGCTCTGGAAACACCATATATTTT.

In its sample, this clonotype was seen a few times. This chain joins TRBV6-5 and TRBJ1-4; no firm D call. The germline V gene encodes CDR1 MNHEY and CDR2 SVGAGI. The CDR3 has 18 amino acids. The germline V and J ends were trimmed by 4 bases and 5 bases, with 23 bases remaining between them. CDR3 sequence reads: CASSSLLGSPSRNEKLFF. In DNA, the CDR3 is TGTGCCAGCAGTTCCCTCCTGGGGTCGCCGAGTAGGAATGAAAAACTGTTTTTT.

The J gene is TRBJ1-5, the V gene TRBV27; D is undetermined. The CDR3 totals 15 residues. Trimming pared 0 bases from V and 7 bases from J, leaving 13 bases between. Germline CDR1 and CDR2: MNHEY and SMNVEV (reference sequence). The CDR3 loop reads CASSLSIRSWQPQHF. The CDR3 DNA sequence: TGTGCCAGCAGTTTATCGATCCGGTCCTGGCAGCCCCAGCATTTT.

This clonotype was seen more than once but under ten times. The chain carries TRBV7-9 and TRBJ1-2, with D hard to call. This CDR3 region has 15 residues. Germline assignment: CDR1 SEHNR and CDR2 FQNEAQ (reference sequence). Trimming left V 4 bases short and J 1 base short, with 13 bases between. CDR3 in DNA: TGTGCCAGCAGCTCGGGGTCGATAAGTAACTATGGCTACACCTTC. Its protein product is CASSSGSISNYGYTF.

Only a few counts were recorded for this clonotype. V gene TRBV7-9 combines with J gene TRBJ2-7; 7 bases line up with TRBD1. CDR3 size: 18 residues. The germline gives CDR1 SEHNR, CDR2 FQNEAQ (reference sequence). J gave up 3 bases and V 1 base, and 15 bases lay outside the gene matches. CDR3 residues: CASSLGGFGTAGFYEQYF. CDR3 nucleotides: TGTGCCAGCAGCTTAGGCGGTTTCGGGACAGCAGGTTTCTACGAGCAGTACTTC. Full variable domain (outside the CDR3, taken from reference TRBV7-9 and TRBJ2-7): DTGVSQNPRHKITKRGQNVTFRCDPISEHNRLYWYRQTLGQGPEFLTYFQNEAQLEKSRLLSDRFSAERPKGSFSTLEIQRTEQGDSAMYLCASSLGGFGTAGFYEQYFGPGTRLTVT.

Worth noting for this clonotype: Because the CDR3 is missing its conserved closing phenylalanine or tryptophan, this is likely a read error. The chain combines TRBV29-1 with TRBJ1-2; D ambiguous. Trimming cost V 5 bases and J 8 bases, with 9 bases left between them. Germline CDR1 is SQVTM and CDR2 is ANQGSEA. The CDR3 sequence is 10 residues long. The CDR3 DNA sequence: TGCAGCGTTAGCAAGGGAGGCTACACCTGC. This codes for CSVSKGGYTC.

The chain is built from TRBV9 and TRBJ2-4, with TRBD1 matching over 10 bases. J lost 8 bases, V lost 3 bases, and 5 bases had no gene match. The CDR3 is 14 amino acids. CDR1 and CDR2 (germline): SGDLS, YYNGEE. The DNA for the CDR3 is TGTGCCAGCAGCGGACAGGGGGCGGGGGACATTCAGTACTTC. Translating gives CASSGQGAGDIQYF.

The sample holds a few counts of this clonotype. Written as DNA, the CDR3 is TGCAGTGCTCCTCGCGGGGGCAGCCAAGAGACCCAGTACTTC. Its translation: CSAPRGGSQETQYF. The J gene is TRBJ2-5, the V gene TRBV20-1, with D possibly TRBD2 on 7 matching bases. The V gene's germline CDR1 is DFQATT and CDR2 SNEGSKA (reference sequence). V was shortened by 5 bases and J by 1 base, with 14 bases between the two germline ends. The CDR3 runs to 14 residues.

With regard to this clonotype: The junction shows a germline mismatch at one end, possibly a read error. This rearrangement joins TRBV20-1 to TRBJ1-2; no firm D call. CDR1 is DFQATT and CDR2 is SNEGSKA in the germline V gene (reference sequence). The CDR3 contains 11 residues. Written as DNA, the CDR3 is TGCAGTGCTAAAGCTAACCATGGCTACACCTTC. This codes for CSAKANHGYTF.

This chain connects TRBV6-5 to TRBJ1-1, with no clear D. From germline, CDR1 is MNHEY and CDR2 SVGAGI. V lost 2 bases to trimming and J lost 1 base, with 11 bases between them. This CDR3 has 15 amino acids. Written as DNA, the CDR3 is TGTGCCAGCAGTTACGTCCCTATCGGGAACACTGAAGCTTTCTTT. Protein sequence: CASSYVPIGNTEAFF.

The rearrangement joins TRBV7-9 to TRBJ1-6, with 8 bases aligning to TRBD1. CDR1 and CDR2 (germline): SEHNR, FQNEAQ (reference sequence). This CDR3 region has 12 residues. The CDR3 DNA sequence: TGTGCGACAGGGACAGGATTTTCACCCCTCCACTTT. It codes for CATGTGFSPLHF.

The rearrangement uses TRBV5-1 and TRBJ2-2; 8 nucleotides agree with TRBD2. Germline V CDR1 and CDR2: SGHRS, YFSETQ. The ends lost 4 bases at V and 0 bases at J; junction bases unmatched: 5. This CDR3 comprises 16 residues. The CDR3 nucleotides are TGCGCCAGCAGCGTTACTAGCGGACCGAACACCGGGGAGCTGTTTTTT. Residues: CASSVTSGPNTGELFF.

The chain employs TRBV9 and TRBJ1-1, with D perhaps matching TRBD1 (6 bases). This CDR3 is built from 16 residues. Germline V lookup: CDR1 SGDLS, CDR2 YYNGEE. Deletions cut 3 bases from V and 4 bases from J, with 19 bases between. The CDR3 sequence is CASSASPKQGSTEAFF. Written as DNA, the CDR3 is TGTGCCAGCAGCGCCTCCCCCAAGCAGGGGAGCACTGAAGCTTTCTTT.

The chain carries TRBV5-1 and TRBJ1-4, with D unresolved. Germline lookup yields CDR1 SGHRS and CDR2 YFSETQ. V was trimmed by 2 bases and J by 0 bases, leaving 14 bases between them. The CDR3 totals 17 residues. CDR3 sequence: CASSFRAVSATNEKLFF. The DNA for the CDR3 is TGCGCCAGCAGCTTTAGGGCAGTCTCTGCAACTAATGAAAAACTGTTTTTT.

This chain connects TRBV5-1 to TRBJ2-1; 7 positions agree with TRBD2. From germline, CDR1 is SGHRS and CDR2 YFSETQ. Trimming removed 1 base from V and 9 bases from J; junction bases left unmatched: 4. The CDR3 is 13 residues long. CDR3 amino acids: CASSLWGGTEQFF. The CDR3 bases are TGCGCCAGCAGCTTGTGGGGGGGAACTGAGCAGTTCTTC.